The rows below give T cell receptor beta chains drawn from one sample of a study of blood T cells in healthy people across ages. TCRdb re-called the 5' RACE reads with MiXCR, one entry per CDR3 protein. The sample gives approximately 1,100,000 distinct CDR3 sequences, under 55% of which show up once; approximately 20% is in the top ten. Sequenced input: blood. These receptor sequences come from a woman aged 60-75 years in good health. The conserved cysteine and the conserved F or W are not part of the CDR3 here. Each record gives: V gene, J gene, CDR3 length, CDR3 protein.

V gene: TRBV10-3; J gene: TRBJ2-1; CDR3 length: 14; CDR3 protein: AIRIHSGSGHNEQF
V gene: TRBV6-1; J gene: TRBJ2-6; CDR3 length: 15; CDR3 protein: ASSGGTASLEANVLT
V gene: TRBV6-5; J gene: TRBJ2-1; CDR3 length: 13; CDR3 protein: ASSYSGEGRSEQF
V gene: TRBV6-6; J gene: TRBJ2-3; CDR3 length: 13; CDR3 protein: ASSSVGGETDTQY
V gene: TRBV3-1; J gene: TRBJ1-1; CDR3 length: 11; CDR3 protein: ATRDRLGTEAF
V gene: TRBV29-1; J gene: TRBJ1-1; CDR3 length: 8; CDR3 protein: SVSNTEAF
V gene: TRBV15; J gene: TRBJ2-5; CDR3 length: 12; CDR3 protein: ATSRDSGQETQY
V gene: TRBV11-2; J gene: TRBJ2-1; CDR3 length: 14; CDR3 protein: ASSLRSGQGTNEQF
V gene: TRBV12-3/TRBV12-4; J gene: TRBJ2-3; CDR3 length: 11; CDR3 protein: ASSSTWGNTQY
V gene: TRBV19; J gene: TRBJ1-4; CDR3 length: 13; CDR3 protein: ASRTPGATYEKLF
V gene: TRBV6-5; J gene: TRBJ2-3; CDR3 length: 13; CDR3 protein: ASSYFSGMSGTQY
V gene: TRBV27; J gene: TRBJ2-5; CDR3 length: 12; CDR3 protein: ASSLLPLGETQY
V gene: TRBV18; J gene: TRBJ2-5; CDR3 length: 12; CDR3 protein: ASSPRRLGETQY
V gene: TRBV6-1; J gene: TRBJ1-2; CDR3 length: 15; CDR3 protein: ASMTKPTGAVGYGYT
V gene: TRBV27; J gene: TRBJ2-5; CDR3 length: 14; CDR3 protein: ASSSAFFRGSETQY
V gene: TRBV6-6; J gene: TRBJ2-1; CDR3 length: 13; CDR3 protein: ASRHAGTGRNEQF
V gene: TRBV7-6; J gene: TRBJ2-1; CDR3 length: 13; CDR3 protein: ASSLALAGNYEQF
V gene: TRBV7-8; J gene: TRBJ2-4; CDR3 length: 15; CDR3 protein: ASSPLSGERLKNIQY
V gene: TRBV6-4; J gene: TRBJ2-1; CDR3 length: 11; CDR3 protein: ASSGSGRTEQF
V gene: TRBV9; J gene: -; CDR3 length: 14; CDR3 protein: ASSVAYPSSYNEQY
V gene: TRBV7-8; J gene: TRBJ2-1; CDR3 length: 12; CDR3 protein: ASSLEYVNNEQF
V gene: TRBV7-2; J gene: TRBJ2-1; CDR3 length: 14; CDR3 protein: ASSPEQGSDYNEQF
V gene: TRBV29-1; J gene: TRBJ1-2; CDR3 length: 11; CDR3 protein: SVELTGNYGYT
V gene: TRBV10-3; J gene: TRBJ1-6; CDR3 length: 14; CDR3 protein: AISESDRVYNSPLH
V gene: TRBV7-9; J gene: TRBJ2-6; CDR3 length: 17; CDR3 protein: ASRPWRGGASSGANVLT
V gene: TRBV5-1; J gene: TRBJ2-7; CDR3 length: 14; CDR3 protein: ASSLNRDRPFYEQY